The 18 T cell receptor beta chains listed next were all sequenced from one sample in a study of blood T cells in healthy people across ages. Next came a second PCR, run for roughly 6 to 11 cycles, which used a sample-barcoded 5' primer along with a J-beta primer mix. One entry per CDR3 protein results from TCRdb running MiXCR on the 5' RACE reads. Among about a million distinct CDR3 sequences, 51% were seen once, and the ten largest hold 20% to 25%. The specimen sequenced was blood. Source of these receptors: a woman between 55 and 75 years old in good health.

The CDR3 here is CASTLSGIGTLTQHF. The CDR3 DNA follows: TGTGCCAGCACGTTATCCGGGATAGGGACGCTCACCCAGCATTTT. V usage is TRBV6-1 and J usage is TRBJ1-5; D may be TRBD1 (5 bases). Germline CDR1 and CDR2: MNHNS and SASEGT. The length of the CDR3 is 15 residues. The germline V and J ends were trimmed by 7 bases and 11 bases, with 24 bases remaining between them.

This chain links TRBV12-3 or TRBV12-4 with TRBJ2-7; D remains ambiguous. The CDR3 has 14 amino acids. The V end was cut by 8 bases, the J end by 2 bases, with 16 bases between. The CDR3 region is CASHSGLAPYEQYF. Here the CDR3 DNA reads TGTGCCAGCCATAGTGGCCTCGCTCCCTACGAGCAGTACTTC.

This clonotype came up a few times. This sequence joins TRBV29-1 and TRBJ1-4; tentative D call: TRBD1 (6 bases). The CDR3 covers 14 residues. The germline CDR1 and CDR2 sequences are SQVTM and ANQGSEA. Trimming shortened V by 4 bases and J by 7 bases, and 16 bases separated the two germline ends. DNA for the CDR3: TGCAGCGTTGGCACGTCAGGGGTCGGTGAAAAACTGTTTTTT. Amino acids: CSVGTSGVGEKLFF.

This clonotype was observed a single time. V and J are TRBV27 and TRBJ2-5, with 9 positions matching TRBD2. After removal of 2 bases from V and 5 bases from J, the junction contained 9 bases not matched to a gene. Looked up from germline, CDR1 is MNHEY and CDR2 is SMNVEV (reference sequence). This CDR3 comprises 16 residues. The DNA of the CDR3 is TGTGCCAGCAGTTTAAGGGGGGGACTAGCAGGGGAGACCCAGTACTTC. Its translation is CASSLRGGLAGETQYF.

The chain couples TRBV7-8 to TRBJ2-4; D remains ambiguous. The ends were cut back, 0 bases at V and 1 base at J, with 10 bases in the middle. Germline CDR1 and CDR2: SGHVS and FQNEAQ. The CDR3 length is 16 residues. Written as DNA, the CDR3 is TGTGCCAGCAGCTTAGCGCGTATGGGGGCCAAAAACATTCAGTACTTC. Encoded protein: CASSLARMGAKNIQYF.

This sequence joins TRBV3-1 and TRBJ2-2; 8 bases are a match to TRBD2. Trimming at V came to 1 base and at J to 2 bases, leaving 18 bases not matched to a gene. There are 21 residues in the CDR3. CDR1 is LGHDT and CDR2 is YNNKEL in the germline V gene (reference sequence). CDR3 DNA: TGTGCCAGCAGCCAAGTCTTCGGGAGGGCCGTGCGGAGCCCCAACACCGGGGAGCTGTTTTTT. Encoded protein: CASSQVFGRAVRSPNTGELFF.

In regard to this clonotype: A much larger clone sits a single nucleotide away, making a read error possible. The V call is TRBV7-6, the J call TRBJ2-7; 10 bases fit TRBD2. This CDR3 spans 15 amino acids. Germline V gene data show CDR1 as SGHVS and CDR2 as FNYEAQ. V dropped 1 base and J dropped 4; count of bases not matched to a gene: 4. CDR3 DNA: TGTGCCAGCAGCTTAGGGGATAGCGGGAGGTACGAGCAGTACTTC. The encoded protein is CASSLGDSGRYEQYF. Drawing the rest from reference TRBV7-6 and TRBJ2-7, the complete variable domain is GAGVSQSPRYKVTKRGQDVALRCDPISGHVSLYWYRQALGQGPEFLTYFNYEAQQDKSGLPNDRFSAERPEGSISTLTIQRTEQRDSAMYRCASSLGDSGRYEQYFGPGTRLTVT.

This clonotype was detected many times. V and J are TRBV6-2 or TRBV6-3 and TRBJ2-7, with 7 bases matching TRBD1. The trim removed 5 bases at V and 0 bases at J, leaving 4 bases unmatched. The germline V gene encodes CDR1 MNHEY and CDR2 SVGEGT. The CDR3 contains 14 residues. The CDR3 coding sequence is TGTGCCAGCAGTGCCGGGACAGCCTCCTACGAGCAGTACTTC. This gives the protein CASSAGTASYEQYF.

Many counts were recorded for this clonotype. The chain combines TRBV4-1 with TRBJ2-7, with D tentatively TRBD2 (6 bases). The V end lost 2 bases, the J end lost 1 base, and 18 bases lay between the germline ends. Germline V gene sequence: CDR1 MGHRA, CDR2 YSYEKL. CDR3 size: 17 residues. The DNA for the CDR3 is TGCGCCAGCAGCCAAACCTCCGCCCTCGGGGGATCCTACGAGCAGTACTTC. It translates to CASSQTSALGGSYEQYF.

This clonotype occurred once. V gene TRBV7-2 combines with J gene TRBJ2-1; 7 nucleotides align to TRBD2. The CDR3 runs 15 residues. The J segment lost 3 bases and the V segment lost 5 bases, leaving 7 bases of the junction unmatched. Germline values: CDR1 SGHTA, CDR2 FQGNSA. The CDR3 DNA is TGTGCCAGCAGCCCGGGGGGTAGCGGCTACAATGAGCAGTTCTTC. Translation: CASSPGGSGYNEQFF.

The V call is TRBV7-2, the J call TRBJ1-2; TRBD1 is a possible D gene (5 bases). Trimming took off 0 bases at V and 7 bases at J, with 9 bases between the two ends. This CDR3 has 13 residues. Germline loops: CDR1 SGHTA, CDR2 FQGNSA. The CDR3 is CASSLALGGGYTF. As DNA, the CDR3 is TGTGCCAGCAGCTTAGCATTGGGGGGTGGCTACACCTTC. The whole variable domain, filled in from reference TRBV7-2 and TRBJ1-2, reads GAGVSQSPSNKVTEKGKDVELRCDPISGHTALYWYRQSLGQGLEFLIYFQGNSAPDKSGLPSDRFSAERTGGSVSTLTIQRTQQEDSAVYLCASSLALGGGYTFGSGTRLTVV.

The chain combines TRBV20-1 with TRBJ1-5; D remains ambiguous. The CDR3 runs 15 residues. In germline, CDR1 is DFQATT, CDR2 SNEGSKA (reference sequence). V was shortened by 1 base and J by 1 base, with 11 bases between the two germline ends. CDR3 sequence: CSARVPDGSNQPQHF. The DNA for the CDR3 is TGCAGTGCTAGAGTACCCGACGGGAGCAATCAGCCCCAGCATTTT.

The chain recombines TRBV30 with TRBJ2-7; 8 nucleotides agree with TRBD2. Germline-derived CDR1 and CDR2 are GTSNPN and SVGIG (reference sequence). V lost 0 bases to trimming and J lost 2 bases; unmatched junction nucleotides: 3. The CDR3 contains 14 residues. The CDR3, as DNA: TGTGCCTGGAGTGTAACTAGCGGACCCTACGAGCAGTACTTC. Amino acid sequence: CAWSVTSGPYEQYF.

This clonotype was observed a few times. The rearrangement links TRBV16 to TRBJ2-7, with 11 positions matching TRBD2. With 5 bases clipped from V and 1 base from J, the junction kept 7 bases outside the gene matches. CDR1 is KGHSY, CDR2 FQNENV, per germline. CDR3 length equals 16 residues. The CDR3 region is CASSTPLAGVSYEQYF. DNA for the CDR3: TGTGCCAGCAGCACCCCACTAGCGGGAGTTTCCTACGAGCAGTACTTC. The whole variable domain, remainder taken from reference TRBV16 and TRBJ2-7, is GEEVAQTPKHLVRGEGQKAKLYCAPIKGHSYVFWYQQVLKNEFKFLISFQNENVFDETGMPKERFSAKCLPNSPCSLEIQATKLEDSAVYFCASSTPLAGVSYEQYFGPGTRLTVT.

This clonotype was picked up a small number of times. The rearrangement joins TRBV14 to TRBJ1-4; no reliable D call. The germline V gene has CDR1 SGHDN and CDR2 FVKESK. The CDR3 spans 12 residues. Trimming left V 0 bases short and J 7 bases short, with 3 bases between. The CDR3 DNA is TGTGCCAGCAGCCAAGATTTTGAAAAACTGTTTTTT. Its protein product is CASSQDFEKLFF.

This chain joins TRBV20-1 and TRBJ2-1, with 7 bases lining up with TRBD2. CDR3 size: 12 residues. Germline V gene lookup returns CDR1 DFQATT and CDR2 SNEGSKA (reference sequence). V shed 3 bases and J 5 bases; nucleotides not matched to a gene: 1. The CDR3 protein is CSARGLHNEQFF. The CDR3 DNA is TGCAGTGCTAGGGGACTACACAATGAGCAGTTCTTC.

V usage is TRBV20-1 and J usage is TRBJ2-3; TRBD2 matches 11 bases. Germline V gene data show CDR1 as DFQATT and CDR2 as SNEGSKA (reference sequence). V dropped 4 bases and J dropped 1; count of bases not matched to a gene: 7. The CDR3 runs 16 residues. Written as DNA, the CDR3 is TGCAGTGCTATCCTTCCGGGACTAGCGGGCACAGATACGCAGTATTTT. This encodes CSAILPGLAGTDTQYF.

This rearrangement joins TRBV5-6 to TRBJ1-6; D is ambiguous. Trimming shortened V by 0 bases and J by 8 bases, and 6 bases separated the two germline ends. This CDR3 comprises 13 residues. CDR1 and CDR2 from the germline V gene are SGHDT and YYEEEE. The DNA for the CDR3 is TGTGCCAGCAGCTTGGAAACAGATTCACCCCTCCACTTT. Its translation: CASSLETDSPLHF.